These 27 T cell receptor beta chains share one sample of origin, sequenced in a study of T cells in localized non-small cell lung cancer. The protocol was immunoSEQ multiplex PCR, while the TCRdb copy is restricted to in-frame clones and leaves out a portion. The sample holds about 48,000 clones; 70% to 80% are singletons and the top ten take around 17%. The input for sequencing was peripheral blood, taken before any cancer treatment. These receptors all come from a man between 40 and 69 years old with stage I squamous cell lung carcinoma.

This clone has a handful of counts. J is TRBJ2-7 and V is TRBV30, with D tentatively TRBD1 or TRBD2 (7 bases each). Trimming pared 8 bases from V and 6 bases from J, leaving 17 bases between. Germline V CDR1 and CDR2: GTSNPN, SVGIG (reference sequence). This CDR3 comprises 12 residues. Here the CDR3 reads CARDLRGGEQYF. DNA for the CDR3: TGTGCCCGGGACCTCAGGGGGGGCGAGCAGTACTTC.

J is TRBJ2-1 and V is TRBV28; D remains ambiguous. The CDR3 is made up of 12 amino acids. CDR1 and CDR2 (germline): MDHEN, SYDVKM. The V gene lost 6 bases and the J gene lost 5 bases, with 8 bases spanning the gap. DNA of the CDR3: TGTGCCAGCAGCCAGATACACAATGAGCAGTTCTTC. Protein product: CASSQIHNEQFF.

The rearrangement uses TRBV28 and TRBJ1-3, with TRBD1 identical over 10 bases. The length of the CDR3 is 14 residues. Per the germline V gene, CDR1 is MDHEN and CDR2 is SYDVKM. Germline trimming cut 9 bases from V and 3 bases from J; bases unmatched to any gene: 5. CDR3 loop: CASGTGAGGNTIYF. CDR3 nucleotide sequence: TGTGCCAGTGGGACAGGGGCCGGTGGAAACACCATATATTTT.

The chain has TRBV7-9 and TRBJ1-5, with 8 bases matching TRBD1. Trimming took 5 bases from V and 7 from J; bases not matched to a gene: 13. Germline V gives CDR1 SEHNR, CDR2 FQNEAQ (reference sequence). This CDR3 contains 16 residues. The CDR3 reads CASSPDYYRGNQPQHF. CDR3 sequence (DNA): TGTGCCAGCAGCCCCGATTATTACAGGGGGAACCAGCCCCAGCATTTT. The whole variable domain, remainder taken from reference TRBV7-9 and TRBJ1-5, is DTGVSQNPRHKITKRGQNVTFRCDPISEHNRLYWYRQTLGQGPEFLTYFQNEAQLEKSRLLSDRFSAERPKGSFSTLEIQRTEQGDSAMYLCASSPDYYRGNQPQHFGDGTRLSIL.

This chain uses TRBV6-5 with TRBJ2-7; D gene unclear. V was pared by 10 bases and J by 2 bases, with 15 bases between. In germline, CDR1 is MNHEY, CDR2 SVGAGI. The length of the CDR3 is 13 residues. In DNA form, the CDR3 reads TGTGCCACGGAAAACACCGGAACCTACGAGCAGTACTTC. Its protein product is CATENTGTYEQYF.

This CDR3 reads CASSSGQSGATNEKLFF. The CDR3 nucleotides read TGTGCCAGCAGTTCCGGACAATCCGGGGCAACTAATGAAAAACTGTTTTTT. The chain recombines TRBV28 with TRBJ1-4, with D perhaps TRBD1 (5 bases). CDR1 MDHEN and CDR2 SYDVKM come from the germline V gene. The CDR3 consists of 17 residues. Between the trimmed V and J ends, which lost 4 bases and 0 bases, there was a span of 15 bases.

The J gene is TRBJ2-7, the V gene TRBV7-6; the D call may be TRBD1 or TRBD2 (5 bases each). Germline CDR1 is SGHVS and CDR2 is FNYEAQ. The CDR3 has 13 amino acids. V gave up 1 base and J gave up 7 bases, with 11 bases separating them. The DNA for the CDR3 is TGTGCCAGCAGCTTAGGCAGGGAGAGGGAGCAGTACTTC. Its protein is CASSLGREREQYF.

The chain has TRBV19 and TRBJ2-4; possibly TRBD1 or TRBD2 for D (5 bases each). V was trimmed by 7 bases and J by 6 bases, leaving 19 bases between them. CDR3 size: 15 residues. Per germline, CDR1 LNHDA and CDR2 SQIVND (reference sequence). The CDR3 reads CASTPQAGSRNIQYF. CDR3 coding DNA: TGTGCCAGTACCCCGCAGGCAGGGAGCAGAAACATTCAGTACTTC.

Concerning this clone: Germline is not matched at one junction end, which may reflect a read error. The CDR3 DNA sequence: TGTGCCAGCTCACCGGCGGCTACATCACCCCTTCACTTT. Translated, it gives CASSPAATSPLHF. V usage is TRBV18 and J usage is TRBJ1-6, with unresolved D. From germline, CDR1 is KGHSH and CDR2 LQKENI. The CDR3 contains 13 residues.

The chain couples TRBV9 to TRBJ1-6; TRBD1 matches 9 bases. Trimming took 3 bases from V and 7 from J; bases not matched to a gene: 5. The germline CDR1 and CDR2 sequences are SGDLS and YYNGEE. This CDR3 has 15 amino acids. The CDR3, as DNA: TGTGCCAGCAGCGCCGAAGGACAGGGGAATTCACCCCTCCACTTT. Its protein is CASSAEGQGNSPLHF.

V is TRBV6-1 and J is TRBJ2-3; 7 bases are shared with TRBD2. After removal of 7 bases from V and 2 bases from J, the junction contained 6 bases not matched to a gene. The CDR3 is made up of 14 amino acids. Germline lookup yields CDR1 MNHNS and CDR2 SASEGT. CDR3 amino acids: CASILGGTTDTQYF. For the CDR3, the DNA is TGTGCCAGCATATTGGGGGGGACCACAGATACGCAGTATTTT.

The chain combines TRBV19 with TRBJ1-2, with no clear D. V dropped 3 bases and J dropped 2 bases, with 7 bases sitting between them. Germline lookup yields CDR1 LNHDA and CDR2 SQIVND (reference sequence). The CDR3 spans 13 residues. The CDR3 region is CASSMWENYGYTF. In nucleotides, the CDR3 is TGTGCCAGTAGTATGTGGGAGAACTATGGCTACACCTTC.

V usage is TRBV7-8 and J usage is TRBJ1-1, with D uncertain. Trimming removed 7 bases from V and 0 bases from J, with 9 bases in between. CDR1 SGHVS and CDR2 FQNEAQ come from the germline V gene. The CDR3 is made up of 13 amino acids. The CDR3 spells CASTMGMNTEAFF. CDR3 in DNA: TGTGCCAGCACCATGGGGATGAACACTGAAGCTTTCTTT.

The chain joins TRBV18 to TRBJ1-1; no firm D call. CDR1 is KGHSH, CDR2 LQKENI, per germline. CDR3 size: 14 residues. V was trimmed by 5 bases and J by 2 bases, leaving 12 bases between them. The CDR3 DNA is TGTGCCAGCTCAGACACAAACAAAAACACTGAAGCTTTCTTT. This translates into CASSDTNKNTEAFF.

The chain links TRBV5-1 to TRBJ2-3, with D possibly being TRBD2 (6 bases). V gave up 4 bases and J gave up 1 base, with 16 bases separating them. Germline assignment: CDR1 SGHRS and CDR2 YFSETQ. The CDR3 has 16 residues. The CDR3 DNA reads TGCGCCAGCAGCCGCGGGATTTTGGGAGGCACAGATACGCAGTATTTT. Encoded protein: CASSRGILGGTDTQYF.

This chain uses TRBV18 with TRBJ1-1, with D possibly matching TRBD1 (6 bases). CDR1 and CDR2 from the germline V gene are KGHSH and LQKENI. Trimming removed 8 bases from V and 0 bases from J, with 13 bases in between. The CDR3 runs 14 residues. CDR3: CASLKGDMNTEAFF. DNA of the CDR3: TGTGCCAGCCTCAAGGGGGACATGAACACTGAAGCTTTCTTT.

The chain couples TRBV19 to TRBJ2-1; 11 nucleotides line up with TRBD2. The length of the CDR3 is 13 residues. CDR1 and CDR2 (germline): LNHDA, SQIVND (reference sequence). V trimming: 7 bases; J trimming: 9 bases; junction bases outside the gene matches: 5. CDR3 residues: CASIAGGLSEQFF. The DNA for the CDR3 is TGTGCCAGTATAGCGGGGGGGCTCAGTGAGCAGTTCTTC.

This clone was found once. The chain links TRBV10-1 to TRBJ2-7; D may be TRBD2 (7 bases). The CDR3 runs 14 residues. V shed 7 bases and J shed 3 bases, with 16 bases lying between them. CDR1 is WNHNN and CDR2 is SYGVQD in the germline V gene (reference sequence). The CDR3 loop is CASKGGGFNYEQYF. The DNA for the CDR3 is TGCGCCAGCAAAGGGGGGGGGTTTAACTACGAGCAGTACTTC.

The chain combines TRBV7-2 with TRBJ2-3; perhaps D is TRBD1 or TRBD2 (6 bases each). CDR1 and CDR2 from the germline V gene are SGHTA and FQGNSA. The ends were cut back, 2 bases at V and 3 bases at J, with 12 bases in the middle. There are 15 residues in the CDR3. The DNA for the CDR3 is TGTGCCAGCAGCTTAATGGGGGGCGAGACAGATACGCAGTATTTT. Amino acids: CASSLMGGETDTQYF.

CDR3 in DNA: TGTGCCAGCAGTTTAGGGTCCAGTGGCTACACCTTC. Translating it yields CASSLGSSGYTF. The chain has TRBV28 and TRBJ1-2; no clear D. Trimming stripped 2 bases from V and 7 bases from J, with 8 bases between. Germline V gene data show CDR1 as MDHEN and CDR2 as SYDVKM. CDR3 length: 12 residues.

The rearrangement joins TRBV28 to TRBJ2-1; 7 bases match TRBD2. The CDR3 spans 14 residues. Looked up from germline, CDR1 is MDHEN and CDR2 is SYDVKM. With 7 bases clipped from V and 4 bases from J, the junction kept 7 bases outside the gene matches. The CDR3 spells CASTRSGVYNEQFF. In nucleotides, the CDR3 is TGTGCCAGCACCCGGAGCGGGGTTTACAATGAGCAGTTCTTC.

The CDR3 nucleotides read TGTGCCAGCAGTCGACAGGGGGCGAACTATGGCTACACCTTC. Protein product: CASSRQGANYGYTF. This chain connects TRBV6-6 to TRBJ1-2; TRBD1 agrees at 10 bases. The CDR3 is 14 residues long. V lost 5 bases and J lost 2; bases outside the gene matches: 2. CDR1 is MNHNY, CDR2 SVGAGI, per germline (reference sequence).

The V gene is TRBV10-3, the J gene TRBJ1-2, with D possibly being TRBD1 (6 bases). With 0 bases removed from V and 7 bases from J, the gap between germline ends came to 12 bases. This CDR3 is built from 14 residues. Per germline, CDR1 ENHRY and CDR2 SYGVKD. Here the CDR3 reads CAISESTGWGGYTF. CDR3 coding DNA: TGTGCCATCAGTGAGTCTACAGGGTGGGGTGGCTACACCTTC.

In this sample, this clone turned up a few times. The chain couples TRBV4-3 to TRBJ2-7; 9 bases agree with TRBD1. This CDR3 region has 15 residues. CDR1 is LGHNA, CDR2 YSLEER, per germline. V was clipped by 0 bases and J by 3 bases; unmatched bases: 3. The CDR3 DNA is TGCGCCAGCAGCCAAGAGGGGACAGGGATCTACGAGCAGTACTTC. It specifies CASSQEGTGIYEQYF.

The chain links TRBV5-1 to TRBJ1-2; D uncertain. The V end was cut by 4 bases, the J end by 1 base, with 8 bases between. The CDR3 runs 13 residues. Germline CDR1 and CDR2: SGHRS and YFSETQ. The CDR3 protein is CASSEGGNYGYTF. The DNA for the CDR3 is TGCGCCAGCAGCGAGGGCGGTAACTATGGCTACACCTTC.

The rearrangement links TRBV7-9 to TRBJ2-2; D is tentatively TRBD1 or TRBD2 (5 bases each). The CDR3 loop spans 15 amino acids. Trimming pared 6 bases from V and 1 base from J, leaving 12 bases between. Germline V CDR1 and CDR2: SEHNR, FQNEAQ (reference sequence). The CDR3 region has the DNA TGTGCCAGCAGACACGGGACGGTGAACACCGGGGAGCTGTTTTTT. Protein product: CASRHGTVNTGELFF.

This clone was found a few times. The V and J genes are TRBV25-1 and TRBJ2-1; D possibly corresponds to TRBD2 (6 bases). This CDR3 has 11 residues. Per the germline V gene, CDR1 is MGHDK and CDR2 is SYGVNS. The ends were cut back, 7 bases at V and 10 bases at J, with 11 bases in the middle. CDR3: CASTGGGEQFF. The CDR3, as DNA: TGTGCCAGCACCGGGGGTGGGGAGCAGTTCTTC.